Here is one T cell receptor (beta chain) with its context. The CDR3 extends over 18 amino acids. V lost 1 base and J 6 bases, leaving 24 bases between the germline ends. Germline CDR1 and CDR2: SGHVS and FQNEAQ. Profiling relied on immunoSEQ multiplex PCR, and the TCRdb table lists in-frame clones only, not all of them. The sample has approximately 20,000 clones; around nine tenths are singletons. These data come from a study of graft-versus-host responses after intestinal transplantation. Study-level background: As for transplant type, recipients had multivisceral, liver-intestinal, or isolated intestinal grafts.

This specimen consisted of PBMCs, obtained more than 220 days after intestinal transplant. The V gene is TRBV7-8, the J gene TRBJ1-2, with TRBD1 as a possible D gene (6 bases). The TCR was taken from a human patient who received an intestinal transplant, so some T cells may come from the graft donor. The CDR3 bases are TGTGCCAGCAGCTTAGGTGTGGGGGGCATCTACCCTAGGAATGGCTACACCTTC. Protein: CASSLGVGGIYPRNGYTF.